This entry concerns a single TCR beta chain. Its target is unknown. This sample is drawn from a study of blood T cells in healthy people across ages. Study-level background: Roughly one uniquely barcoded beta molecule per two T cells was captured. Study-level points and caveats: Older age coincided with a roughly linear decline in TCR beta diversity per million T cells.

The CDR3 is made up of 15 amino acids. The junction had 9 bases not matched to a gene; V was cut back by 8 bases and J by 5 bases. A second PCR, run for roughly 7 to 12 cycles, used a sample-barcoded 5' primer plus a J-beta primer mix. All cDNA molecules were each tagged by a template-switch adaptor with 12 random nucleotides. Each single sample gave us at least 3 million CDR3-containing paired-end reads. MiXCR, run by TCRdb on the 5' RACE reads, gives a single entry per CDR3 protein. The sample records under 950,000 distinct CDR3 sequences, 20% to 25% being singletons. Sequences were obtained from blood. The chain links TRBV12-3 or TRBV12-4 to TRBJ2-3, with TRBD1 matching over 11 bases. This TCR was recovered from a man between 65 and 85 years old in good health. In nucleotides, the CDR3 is TGTGCCAGCTCTCCCGGACAGGGGGCTGTAGATACGCAGTATTTT. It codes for CASSPGQGAVDTQYF.